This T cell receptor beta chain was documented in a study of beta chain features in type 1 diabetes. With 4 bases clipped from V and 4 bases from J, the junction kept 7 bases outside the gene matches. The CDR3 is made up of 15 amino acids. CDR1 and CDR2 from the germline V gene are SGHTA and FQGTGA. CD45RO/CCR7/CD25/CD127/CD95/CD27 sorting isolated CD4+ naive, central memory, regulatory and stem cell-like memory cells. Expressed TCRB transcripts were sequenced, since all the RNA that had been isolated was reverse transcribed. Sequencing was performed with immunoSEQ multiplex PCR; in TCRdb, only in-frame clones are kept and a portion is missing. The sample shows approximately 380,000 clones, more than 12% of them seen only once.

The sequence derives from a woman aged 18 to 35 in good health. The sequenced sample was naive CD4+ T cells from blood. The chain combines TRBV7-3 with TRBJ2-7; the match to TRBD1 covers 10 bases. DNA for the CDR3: TGTGCCAGCAGCTCACCGGGACAGGGGTTTTACGAGCAGTACTTC. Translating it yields CASSSPGQGFYEQYF.